One and the same sample provided the 4 T cell receptor beta chains below, sequenced in a study of persistence of HIV-infected CD4 T cells. This nonspecific control used anti-CD3/anti-CD28 bead stimulation of CD4+ T cells. Sorting selected CD4+ T cells upregulating both CD40 ligand and CD69. For these TCRs, the target antigens are not known. The libraries were made with immunoSEQ version 4 in survey mode. Clones were sequenced by immunoSEQ multiplex PCR, and TCRdb holds only the in-frame ones, with some missing. There are about 45,000 clones in the sample; roughly nine tenths occur only once, and roughly 1.8% lies in the top ten. This specimen consisted of CD4+ T cells sorted from PBMCs after roughly 18-hour stimulation, obtained from a patient who received antiretroviral therapy. Receptor source: an adult man with HIV who was CMV-seropositive.

V is TRBV6-6 and J is TRBJ2-7; 7 nucleotides line up with TRBD1. The CDR3 spans 15 residues. Germline V gene lookup returns CDR1 MNHNY and CDR2 SVGAGI (reference sequence). V dropped 6 bases and J dropped 7; count of bases not matched to a gene: 15. CDR3 nucleotides: TGTGCCAGCAGCCTTAGACAGGGTATATCGCAGGAGCAGTACTTC. This gives the protein CASSLRQGISQEQYF.

The chain recombines TRBV15 with TRBJ1-4; no firm D call. Germline V gene data show CDR1 as LNHNV and CDR2 as YYDKDF (reference sequence). The V end was cut by 0 bases, the J end by 6 bases, with 11 bases between. There are 15 residues in the CDR3. CDR3 sequence: CATSREQLRHEKLFF. The CDR3 coding sequence is TGTGCCACCAGCAGAGAGCAATTAAGACATGAAAAACTGTTTTTT.

This chain uses TRBV6-5 with TRBJ2-6; no clear D. Trimming removed 7 bases from V and 0 bases from J, with 7 bases in between. This CDR3 has 14 amino acids. The germline V gene has CDR1 MNHEY and CDR2 SVGAGI. CDR3 sequence: CASNRDSGANVLTF. The CDR3 coding sequence is TGTGCCAGCAATCGAGACTCTGGGGCCAACGTCCTGACTTTC.

The chain uses TRBV6-5 and TRBJ2-7; weak D call: TRBD1 (5 bases). The length of the CDR3 is 11 residues. V was pared by 5 bases and J by 8 bases, with 10 bases between. The germline CDR1 and CDR2 sequences are MNHEY and SVGAGI. In DNA form, the CDR3 reads TGTGCCAGCAGTCCACAGGCCCAGCAGTACTTC. It is translated as CASSPQAQQYF.